Shown below are 14 T cell receptor beta chains from a single sample sequenced in a study of blood T cell repertoires in COVID-19. The repertoire was sequenced with immunoSEQ multiplex PCR; TCRdb's copy has only in-frame clones and lacks some. The sample lists fewer than 250,000 clones, around 86% occurring once. The sequenced material came from peripheral blood. The source is an older woman who had recovered from COVID-19.

J is TRBJ1-1 and V is TRBV2; D gene unclear. The CDR3 has 11 amino acids. V lost 4 bases, J lost 4 bases, and 4 bases lay in between. Per germline, CDR1 SNHLY and CDR2 FYNNEI. CDR3 nucleotides: TGTGCCAGCAGTGGAGTCACTGAAGCTTTCTTT. Its translation is CASSGVTEAFF. Full variable domain (rest looked up from reference TRBV2 and TRBJ1-1): EPEVTQTPSHQVTQMGQEVILRCVPISNHLYFYWYRQILGQKVEFLVSFYNNEISEKSEIFDDQFSVERPDGSNFTLKIRSTKLEDSAMYFCASSGVTEAFFGQGTRLTVV.

The rearrangement joins TRBV5-6 to TRBJ1-2; no reliable D call. Trimming removed 2 bases from V and 7 bases from J, with 12 bases in between. This CDR3 region has 13 residues. CDR1 SGHDT and CDR2 YYEEEE come from the germline V gene. CDR3 loop: CASSLGGIGGYTF. DNA of the CDR3: TGTGCCAGCAGCTTAGGAGGGATAGGTGGCTACACCTTC.

This clone has ten or more counts. This sequence joins TRBV5-4 and TRBJ2-6; D might be TRBD1 (6 bases). Germline V gene data show CDR1 as SGHNT and CDR2 as YYREEE (reference sequence). This CDR3 spans 16 amino acids. The ends were cut back, 0 bases at V and 2 bases at J, with 9 bases in the middle. Written as DNA, the CDR3 is TGTGCCAGCAGCTTGGACAGGGTAACTGGGGCCAACGTCCTGACTTTC. Its protein product is CASSLDRVTGANVLTF.

This clone has a handful of counts. The chain joins TRBV19 to TRBJ2-1; weak D call: TRBD1 (6 bases). The CDR3 length is 11 residues. Trimming removed 6 bases from V and 16 bases from J, with 16 bases in between. The germline CDR1 and CDR2 sequences are LNHDA and SQIVND (reference sequence). CDR3 bases: TGTGCCAGTAGGATCGGGACAATCTATTTCTTC. Encoded protein: CASRIGTIYFF.

This clone was counted a few times. The chain has TRBV27 and TRBJ2-5; 8 nucleotides agree with TRBD2. V trimming: 6 bases; J trimming: 1 base; junction bases outside the gene matches: 7. CDR1 and CDR2 (germline): MNHEY, SMNVEV (reference sequence). The CDR3 runs 15 residues. CDR3 in amino acids: CASRTRGASQETQYF. CDR3 DNA sequence: TGTGCCAGCAGAACGCGGGGGGCCTCCCAAGAGACCCAGTACTTC.

In DNA form, the CDR3 reads TGTGCCAGTAGTACCTTTAGCGGGGGCGCTAACAATGAGCAGTTCTTC. It codes for CASSTFSGGANNEQFF. The chain couples TRBV19 to TRBJ2-1; TRBD2 matches 9 bases. The germline V gene encodes CDR1 LNHDA and CDR2 SQIVND (reference sequence). CDR3 size: 16 residues. The V segment lost 4 bases and the J segment 5 bases; nucleotides outside the gene matches: 9.

This clone turned up a few times. The chain recombines TRBV7-8 with TRBJ2-3, with TRBD2 identical over 7 bases. The J segment lost 6 bases and the V segment lost 3 bases, leaving 9 bases of the junction unmatched. Germline CDR1 SGHVS, CDR2 FQNEAQ. The CDR3 covers 15 residues. The CDR3 sequence: CASSFSGQGGDTQYF. In nucleotides, the CDR3 is TGTGCCAGCAGCTTCTCCGGGCAGGGAGGGGATACGCAGTATTTT.

The CDR3 nucleotides read TGTGCCAGCAGCTTATGGGGGGTAGACTACGAGCAGTACTTC. It encodes CASSLWGVDYEQYF. This chain links TRBV11-2 with TRBJ2-7; tentative D call: TRBD2 (6 bases). V lost 2 bases and J 3 bases, leaving 11 bases between the germline ends. This CDR3 is built from 14 residues. Germline-derived CDR1 and CDR2 are SGHAT and FQNNGV.

The chain has TRBV6-5 and TRBJ1-2; 7 bases align to TRBD1. Per germline, CDR1 MNHEY and CDR2 SVGAGI. Trimming removed 4 bases from V and 5 bases from J; junction bases left unmatched: 13. This CDR3 spans 16 amino acids. The CDR3 here is CASSSTAEDRIYGYTF. DNA for the CDR3: TGTGCCAGCAGTTCAACGGCTGAGGACAGGATATATGGCTACACCTTC.

The chain recombines TRBV9 with TRBJ1-2, with TRBD1 as a possible D gene (5 bases). V lost 3 bases and J 7 bases, leaving 13 bases between the germline ends. The length of the CDR3 is 13 residues. The germline CDR1 and CDR2 sequences are SGDLS and YYNGEE. The chain's CDR3 is CASSAGEGVGYTF. In DNA form, the CDR3 reads TGTGCCAGCAGCGCGGGAGAAGGGGTTGGCTACACCTTC.

This chain links TRBV2 with TRBJ1-3, with 9 bases lining up with TRBD1. The ends lost 6 bases at V and 0 bases at J; junction bases unmatched: 6. Germline CDR1 reads SNHLY; CDR2 reads FYNNEI. The CDR3 contains 16 residues. Written as DNA, the CDR3 is TGTGCCAGCAGGCCCGGGACAGGGTTCTCTGGAAACACCATATATTTT. This encodes CASRPGTGFSGNTIYF.

The V gene is TRBV7-2, the J gene TRBJ2-2; 11 bases align to TRBD2. The V gene end was trimmed by 5 bases and the J gene end by 1 base; junction bases not matched to a gene: 12. The CDR3 length is 19 residues. Germline CDR1 is SGHTA and CDR2 is FQGNSA. The CDR3 DNA follows: TGTGCCAGCAGCCCACTGGGACTAGCGGCTCCCGGGAACACCGGGGAGCTGTTTTTT. Protein: CASSPLGLAAPGNTGELFF.

This clone was seen only once. J is TRBJ2-1 and V is TRBV6-1; tentative D call: TRBD2 (5 bases). Per germline, CDR1 MNHNS and CDR2 SASEGT. The V end lost 2 bases, the J end lost 5 bases, and 16 bases lay between the germline ends. There are 16 residues in the CDR3. The CDR3 here is CASSEWSGFPHNEQFF. The CDR3 coding sequence is TGTGCCAGCAGTGAATGGAGCGGCTTTCCCCACAATGAGCAGTTCTTC.

The V call is TRBV4-1, the J call TRBJ1-2; 8 bases map to TRBD1. The CDR3 totals 15 residues. Per the germline V gene, CDR1 is MGHRA and CDR2 is YSYEKL. V lost 3 bases to trimming and J lost 0 bases; unmatched junction nucleotides: 3. CDR3 DNA: TGCGCCAGCAGCCACGGGACAGGTACTAACTATGGCTACACCTTC. This codes for CASSHGTGTNYGYTF.